One sample yielded the 13 T cell receptor beta chains listed below, sequenced in a study of human T cells and chemical hapten exposure (dated by TCRdb to about 2021). The time point label on this specimen signifies: patch test 3, about 24 weeks after DPC sensitization. Reading the label with the study, this specimen's treatment or condition is: therapeutic diphenylcyclopropenone sensitization with weekly scalp DPC. Receptor amplification or capture employed RACE. The instrument given in TCRdb is NextSeq 500. The public reads were quality trimmed at Q25 with fastp and then assembled into clones with MiXCR by TCRdb, keeping productive beta chains. Here each entry gathers all rows of one CDR3 protein and keeps the most common genes and DNA. The sample has 150,000 to 200,000 distinct CDR3 sequences on record, roughly 26% of them singletons. The ten largest clones add up to about 2% of the sample. This specimen consisted of whole blood, obtained in connection with sensitization to the hapten diphenylcyclopropenone (DPC). Receptors were obtained from a woman younger than 35 with alopecia areata. Some clones in this sample may be carry-over from other donors' samples.

This clonotype was recorded only once. The V and J genes are TRBV5-4 and TRBJ1-3; no firm D call. Trimming took off 0 bases at V and 0 bases at J, with 7 bases between the two ends. The CDR3 is 15 amino acids. Germline V gene sequence: CDR1 SGHNT, CDR2 YYREEE (reference sequence). The CDR3 region has the DNA TGTGCCAGCAGCTTGGGCGGGGACTCTGGAAACACCATATATTTT. It translates to CASSLGGDSGNTIYF.

This clonotype was detected only a few times. This chain connects TRBV29-1 to TRBJ1-2, with TRBD1 matching over 9 bases. The ends lost 4 bases at V and 8 bases at J; junction bases unmatched: 5. Germline V gives CDR1 SQVTM, CDR2 ANQGSEA. The CDR3 length is 12 residues. This CDR3 reads CSVGGQGNGYTF. In DNA, the CDR3 is TGCAGCGTTGGGGGACAGGGCAACGGCTACACCTTC.

J is TRBJ1-2 and V is TRBV28, with D unresolved. Germline V gene sequence: CDR1 MDHEN, CDR2 SYDVKM. This CDR3 comprises 15 residues. Trimming cost V 2 bases and J 2 bases, with 12 bases left between them. The CDR3 region is CASSLLAGANYGYTF. In DNA form, the CDR3 reads TGTGCCAGCAGTTTACTGGCAGGCGCCAACTATGGCTACACCTTC.

The V gene is TRBV20-1, the J gene TRBJ2-1, with D possibly being TRBD2 (5 bases). This CDR3 region has 14 residues. V was cut by 3 bases and J by 0 bases, with 9 bases left in between. Germline lookup yields CDR1 DFQATT and CDR2 SNEGSKA (reference sequence). The CDR3 DNA sequence: TGCAGTGCTAGGGACTTCAGCTCCTACAATGAGCAGTTCTTC. Its protein product is CSARDFSSYNEQFF.

The chain has TRBV4-3 and TRBJ1-4, with D perhaps matching TRBD1 (5 bases). The V gene's germline CDR1 is LGHNA and CDR2 YSLEER. The V gene lost 0 bases and the J gene lost 7 bases, with 12 bases spanning the gap. This CDR3 has 15 amino acids. CDR3 nucleotides: TGCGCCAGCAGCCAAGATTGGAGGGGAATTGAAAAACTGTTTTTT. Translating gives CASSQDWRGIEKLFF.

This clonotype has only one observation. This sequence joins TRBV20-1 and TRBJ2-2, with D hard to call. The V gene lost 7 bases and the J gene lost 3 bases, with 12 bases spanning the gap. The CDR3 length is 13 residues. The V gene's germline CDR1 is DFQATT and CDR2 SNEGSKA (reference sequence). DNA for the CDR3: TGCAGTGTCTTATCCTCCGACACCGGGGAGCTGTTTTTT. Its protein product is CSVLSSDTGELFF.

V is TRBV20-1 and J is TRBJ2-5; D ambiguous. Germline CDR1 reads DFQATT; CDR2 reads SNEGSKA (reference sequence). The CDR3 is made up of 13 amino acids. Trimming pared 5 bases from V and 7 bases from J, leaving 17 bases between. CDR3 sequence: CSAPGSGSGTQYF. The CDR3 bases are TGCAGTGCTCCCGGTTCCGGGTCTGGGACCCAGTACTTC.

The rearrangement joins TRBV9 to TRBJ2-2; D gene uncertain. The V gene lost 2 bases and the J gene lost 4 bases, with 3 bases spanning the gap. CDR3 size: 12 residues. Germline assignment: CDR1 SGDLS and CDR2 YYNGEE. The CDR3 sequence: CASSVSTGELFF. DNA of the CDR3: TGTGCCAGCAGCGTCAGCACCGGGGAGCTGTTTTTT.

This clonotype was recorded a few times. The chain employs TRBV14 and TRBJ2-5; the D is unclear. From germline, CDR1 is SGHDN and CDR2 FVKESK. V shed 4 bases and J shed 3 bases, with 9 bases lying between them. This CDR3 spans 13 amino acids. In DNA form, the CDR3 reads TGTGCCAGCAGCCCCTACTTGAAAGAGACCCAGTACTTC. Residues: CASSPYLKETQYF.

This clonotype was counted a few times. This rearrangement joins TRBV20-1 to TRBJ2-7; D not certain. CDR1 is DFQATT, CDR2 SNEGSKA, per germline (reference sequence). The V gene lost 6 bases and the J gene lost 3 bases, with 15 bases spanning the gap. The CDR3 length is 13 residues. Here the CDR3 DNA reads TGCAGTGCGACCGCCCTGTCCCTCTACGAGCAGTACTTC. It translates to CSATALSLYEQYF.

This clonotype was counted only a few times. Written as DNA, the CDR3 is TGTGCCAGCAGCAAAGAACGGGGGCCCGAGCAGTACTTC. The encoded protein is CASSKERGPEQYF. V is TRBV21-1 and J is TRBJ2-7; no DNA check was done on the table's D call, TRBD1. TRBV21-1 is an annotated pseudogene. The CDR3 consists of 13 residues.

The V call is TRBV4-1, the J call TRBJ2-3; 7 positions match TRBD1. CDR1 MGHRA and CDR2 YSYEKL come from the germline V gene. CDR3 length equals 15 residues. V lost 7 bases, J lost 1 base, and 8 bases stayed unmatched. CDR3 DNA sequence: TGCGCCAGCACCACTCAGGGGGTACGCACAGATACGCAGTATTTT. Translated, it gives CASTTQGVRTDTQYF.

This chain joins TRBV20-1 and TRBJ1-5; no clear D. There are 16 residues in the CDR3. Germline V gene data show CDR1 as DFQATT and CDR2 as SNEGSKA (reference sequence). Trimming pared 1 base from V and 0 bases from J, leaving 13 bases between. CDR3 sequence: CSARARTLDSNQPQHF. CDR3 in DNA: TGCAGTGCTAGAGCCCGGACTTTAGATAGCAATCAGCCCCAGCATTTT.